The source of this TCR beta chain is a study of post-analysis software for immune sequencing data. The wider study: Clinical courses comprised relapsing-remitting, secondary progressive and progressive-relapsing multiple sclerosis.

V lost 3 bases, J lost 5 bases, and 17 bases stayed unmatched. The CDR3 extends over 18 amino acids. Germline V lookup: CDR1 SQVTM, CDR2 ANQGSEA. Whole-study findings and limits: Elevated frequency relative to controls characterized four or five TRBV segments in patients, TRBV5-6, TRBV5-1 and TRBV20-1 among them. Batch-matched samples strongly co-clustered by F measure. Normalized Chao1 diversity was significantly reduced in patients versus controls.

Unique molecular identifiers featured in each of the TCR beta cDNA libraries. Researchers reported 400,000 to 550,000 cDNA molecules coming from roughly 0.93 to 9.6 million T cells. MiXCR was run by TCRdb on the PCR reads, yielding one entry per CDR3 protein. The sample has some 700,000 distinct CDR3 sequences, 55% to 60% seen once; the top ten hold roughly 10%. As to this clonotype: What it binds is unknown.

Material: blood. This chain uses TRBV29-1 with TRBJ2-1; 9 bases fit TRBD1. This clonotype was obtained from a girl aged 2 to 9 with multiple sclerosis. The CDR3 sequence is CSVDWPGQGLTFNNEQFF. CDR3 DNA: TGCAGCGTTGACTGGCCGGGACAGGGCTTAACCTTTAACAATGAGCAGTTCTTC.